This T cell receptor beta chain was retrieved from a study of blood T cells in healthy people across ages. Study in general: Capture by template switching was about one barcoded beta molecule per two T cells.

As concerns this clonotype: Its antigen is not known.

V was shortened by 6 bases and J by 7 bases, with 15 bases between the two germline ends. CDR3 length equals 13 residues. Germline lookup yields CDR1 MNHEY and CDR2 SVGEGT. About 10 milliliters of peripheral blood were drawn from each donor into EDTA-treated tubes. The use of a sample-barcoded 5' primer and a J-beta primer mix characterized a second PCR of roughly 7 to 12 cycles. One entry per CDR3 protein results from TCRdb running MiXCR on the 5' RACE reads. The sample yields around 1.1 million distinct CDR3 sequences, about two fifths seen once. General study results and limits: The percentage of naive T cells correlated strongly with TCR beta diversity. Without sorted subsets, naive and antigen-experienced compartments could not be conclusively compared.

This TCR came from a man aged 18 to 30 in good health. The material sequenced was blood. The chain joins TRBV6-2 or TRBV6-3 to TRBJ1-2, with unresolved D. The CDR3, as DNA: TGTGCCAGCAGGGAACAGACCGGTTCTGGCTACACCTTC. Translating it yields CASREQTGSGYTF.